This T cell receptor (beta chain) was recorded in a study of beta chain features in type 1 diabetes. The study's findings and limits: A potential influence of HLA type upon TCRB rearrangement remained unresolved herein. VDJ junctions in type 1 diabetes patients carried more deletions and fewer insertions.

Sorted populations all had greater than 98% purity. The sequenced template was cDNA made from the entire isolated RNA. Generated by immunoSEQ multiplex PCR, the TCRdb table keeps only in-frame clones and is missing some. The sample has over 700,000 clones, roughly 16% seen once; the top ten hold about 0.02%. About this clone itself: What it recognizes is unknown.

The CDR3 loop spans 15 amino acids. In germline, CDR1 is SGHTA, CDR2 FQGNSA. V lost 4 bases and J lost 1; bases outside the gene matches: 4. The J gene is TRBJ1-1, the V gene TRBV7-2; TRBD1 aligns across 9 bases. The sequenced sample consisted of naive CD4+ T cells from blood. The source of this sequence is a woman in her late teens or twenties in good health. The CDR3 sequence: CASSYGQGRNTEAFF. In nucleotides, the CDR3 is TGTGCCAGCAGCTACGGACAGGGGCGGAACACTGAAGCTTTCTTT. The full variable domain, rest sourced from reference TRBV7-2 and TRBJ1-1, is GAGVSQSPSNKVTEKGKDVELRCDPISGHTALYWYRQSLGQGLEFLIYFQGNSAPDKSGLPSDRFSAERTGGSVSTLTIQRTQQEDSAVYLCASSYGQGRNTEAFFGQGTRLTVV.